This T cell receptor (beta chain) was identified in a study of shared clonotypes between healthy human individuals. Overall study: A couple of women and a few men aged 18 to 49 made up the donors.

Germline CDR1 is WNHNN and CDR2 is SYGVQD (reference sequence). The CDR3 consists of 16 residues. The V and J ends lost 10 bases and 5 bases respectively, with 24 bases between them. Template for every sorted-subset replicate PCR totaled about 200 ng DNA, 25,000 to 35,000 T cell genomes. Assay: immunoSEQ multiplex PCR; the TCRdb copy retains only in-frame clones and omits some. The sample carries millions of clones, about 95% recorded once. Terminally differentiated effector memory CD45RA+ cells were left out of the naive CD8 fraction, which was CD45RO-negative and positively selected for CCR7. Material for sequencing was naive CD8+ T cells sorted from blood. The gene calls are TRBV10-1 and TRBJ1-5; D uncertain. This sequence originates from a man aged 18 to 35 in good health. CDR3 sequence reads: CANNPSGRPFDQPQHF. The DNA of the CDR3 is TGCGCCAACAATCCAAGCGGTCGGCCCTTCGATCAGCCCCAGCATTTT.